This T cell receptor (beta chain) was observed in a study of shared clonotypes between healthy human individuals. About the study: Per donor, three plates held CD4 naive cells, three held CD4 memory, two held CD8 naive and one held CD8 memory.

As processed by the authors: ImmunoSEQ yielded junction-only sequences lacking quality scores, so filtering differed. Generated by immunoSEQ multiplex PCR, the TCRdb table keeps only in-frame clones and is missing some. That table furnishes V, J and clone size, whereas the DNA furnished D and trimming. The sample comprises some 1 million clones, around 75% of which are singletons, and approximately 1.5% rests with the top ten. Regarding this clone: Its antigen remains unidentified.

The V gene's germline CDR1 is LNHDA and CDR2 SQIVND (reference sequence). J was trimmed by 3 bases and V by 3 bases; bases with no gene match: 9. The CDR3 runs 16 residues. Study outcomes and limitations: Shared across a few donors were approximately 5% of the naive CD4 clonotypes.

The J gene is TRBJ2-7, the V gene TRBV19, with 9 bases lining up with TRBD1. The receptor was isolated from a man between 18 and 35 years old in good health. Material: memory CD4+ T cells sorted from blood. Noted subset: CD45RA-negative fraction. CDR3 loop: CASSIVSGTGFYEQYF. CDR3 sequence (DNA): TGTGCCAGTAGTATTGTGTCTGGGACAGGGTTCTACGAGCAGTACTTC. The whole variable domain, filled in from reference TRBV19 and TRBJ2-7, reads DGGITQSPKYLFRKEGQNVTLSCEQNLNHDAMYWYRQDPGQGLRLIYYSQIVNDFQKGDIAEGYSVSREKKESFPLTVTSAQKNPTAFYLCASSIVSGTGFYEQYFGPGTRLTVT.